This TCR beta chain was obtained from a study of blood T cell repertoires in COVID-19. Some clones are missing from TCRdb's copy, which holds only in-frame ones; the method was immunoSEQ multiplex PCR. The repertoire consists of 200,000 to 250,000 clones, with 70% to 90% occurring once and the leading ten covering roughly 3%. Sequencing was performed on peripheral blood. The clonotype originates from a man aged 30 to 39 with COVID-19, enrolled during active disease.

CDR3 protein: CASSPPEAQAWGNTIYF. In DNA, the CDR3 is TGTGCCAGCTCACCACCGGAAGCACAGGCTTGGGGAAACACCATATATTTT. V usage is TRBV18 and J usage is TRBJ1-3; TRBD1 might be the D (5 bases). Germline V gene sequence: CDR1 KGHSH, CDR2 LQKENI. V was shortened by 0 bases and J by 4 bases, with 16 bases between the two germline ends. CDR3 length: 17 amino acids.